These 6 T cell receptor beta chains originate from one sample sequenced in a study of T cells in Graves' hyperthyroidism and ophthalmopathy. The source material, RNA transcripts, was used to amplify TCR beta CDR3 regions. TCR CDR3 underwent first-round RT-PCR with the HTBI primer set. TCRdb passed the multiplex PCR reads through MiXCR, listing each CDR3 protein once. The top ten clones hold approximately 11% of a sample with some 400,000 distinct CDR3 sequences, approximately 15% of them seen once. Sequenced sample: blood. Every receptor here comes from a woman aged 55-69 years with Graves' hyperthyroidism.

The chain has TRBV9 and TRBJ2-2; perhaps TRBD2 as D (5 bases). CDR3 length: 16 amino acids. Germline CDR1 and CDR2: SGDLS and YYNGEE. V dropped 0 bases and J dropped 5 bases, with 14 bases sitting between them. The CDR3 DNA sequence: TGTGCCAGCAGCGTAGGAGGAATCGGAGGTACCGGGGAGCTGTTTTTT. It is translated as CASSVGGIGGTGELFF. Full variable domain (outside the CDR3, taken from reference TRBV9 and TRBJ2-2): DSGVTQTPKHLITATGQRVTLRCSPRSGDLSVYWYQQSLDQGLQFLIQYYNGEERAKGNILERFSAQQFPDLHSELNLSSLELGDSALYFCASSVGGIGGTGELFFGEGSRLTVL.

The chain joins TRBV11-2 to TRBJ2-3, with no clear D. This CDR3 contains 16 residues. Germline CDR1 and CDR2: SGHAT and FQNNGV. V shed 1 base and J shed 2 bases, with 13 bases lying between them. The CDR3 loop reads CASSLAHQANTDTQYF. DNA for the CDR3: TGTGCCAGCAGCTTAGCGCACCAAGCTAACACAGATACGCAGTATTTT.

This clonotype has at least ten counts. The rearrangement links TRBV28 to TRBJ2-3; perhaps D is TRBD1 or TRBD2 (5 bases each). The CDR3 loop spans 12 amino acids. Germline V gene data show CDR1 as MDHEN and CDR2 as SYDVKM. V lost 8 bases and J 2 bases, leaving 8 bases between the germline ends. Here the CDR3 reads CASWGNTDTQYF. The CDR3, as DNA: TGTGCCAGCTGGGGGAACACAGATACGCAGTATTTT. Based on the CDR3 plus reference TRBV28 and TRBJ2-3, the full variable domain is DVKVTQSSRYLVKRTGEKVFLECVQDMDHENMFWYRQDPGLGLRLIYFSYDVKMKEKGDIPEGYSVSREKKERFSLILESASTNQTSMYLCASWGNTDTQYFGPGTRLTVL.

This clonotype has at least ten counts. This sequence joins TRBV2 and TRBJ2-3; D is perhaps TRBD2 (5 bases). Germline loops: CDR1 SNHLY, CDR2 FYNNEI. V was pared by 8 bases and J by 6 bases, with 9 bases between. The CDR3 has 11 residues. The CDR3 spells CASGRGDTQYF. The CDR3 DNA reads as TGTGCCAGCGGGAGAGGGGATACGCAGTATTTT.

There are a few counts of this clonotype. A much larger clone sits a single nucleotide away, making a read error possible. The CDR3 sequence is CASSSLGTSGRPYNEQFF. CDR3 bases: TGTGCCAGCAGCTCGCTTGGGACTAGCGGGAGACCCTACAATGAGCAGTTCTTC. The chain combines TRBV3-1 with TRBJ2-1; 14 bases fit TRBD2. The CDR3 loop spans 18 amino acids. J was trimmed by 2 bases and V by 5 bases; bases with no gene match: 8. From germline, CDR1 is LGHDT and CDR2 YNNKEL (reference sequence).

This clonotype was seen at least ten times. V gene TRBV11-3 combines with J gene TRBJ2-1, with 13 bases fitting TRBD2. V gave up 6 bases and J gave up 3 bases; unmatched junction bases: 26. Germline CDR1 SGHNT, CDR2 YENEEA. The CDR3 consists of 23 residues. The CDR3 protein is CASRVMACLLAGGPDTFYNEQFF. The CDR3 bases are TGTGCCAGCAGAGTCATGGCCTGTTTACTAGCGGGAGGGCCCGACACCTTCTACAATGAGCAGTTCTTC.